The 9 T cell receptor beta chains below were found in one sample sequenced in a study of cytotoxic CD8 clonotypes in ibrutinib-treated CLL. The repertoire was sequenced with immunoSEQ multiplex PCR; TCRdb's copy has only in-frame clones and lacks some. This sample has some 140,000 clones; approximately 90% occur once, and the top ten carry 11%. This specimen consisted of PBMCs, obtained after 12 months of ibrutinib treatment. The receptors were sampled from a human donor with chronic lymphocytic leukemia.

The CDR3 region has the DNA TGTGCCAGCAACAGCGGGAGGCTGGAAGAGACCCAGTACTTC. This codes for CASNSGRLEETQYF. The chain recombines TRBV27 with TRBJ2-5, with TRBD2 matching over 9 bases. The CDR3 totals 14 residues. CDR1 MNHEY and CDR2 SMNVEV come from the germline V gene (reference sequence). With 7 bases clipped from V and 3 bases from J, the junction kept 6 bases outside the gene matches.

This clone was seen just once. The chain has TRBV9 and TRBJ1-2; possible D gene TRBD1, 6 bases. With 0 bases removed from V and 5 bases from J, the gap between germline ends came to 11 bases. Germline CDR1 reads SGDLS; CDR2 reads YYNGEE. This CDR3 comprises 14 residues. CDR3 residues: CASSVAQGPYGYTF. CDR3 sequence (DNA): TGTGCCAGCAGCGTAGCGCAGGGGCCTTATGGCTACACCTTC.

The table lists this clone with a count of one. V usage is TRBV13 and J usage is TRBJ2-7; 7 bases are shared with TRBD1. The CDR3 runs to 14 residues. Looked up from germline, CDR1 is PRHDT and CDR2 is FYEKMQ (reference sequence). The ends lost 4 bases at V and 2 bases at J; junction bases unmatched: 5. DNA of the CDR3: TGTGCCAGCAGCTCGTCCGGGACAGCCTACGAGCAGTACTTC. Its translation is CASSSSGTAYEQYF.

The rearrangement joins TRBV5-1 to TRBJ2-3, with 12 bases identical to TRBD2. CDR3 length: 16 residues. Trimming at V came to 0 bases and at J to 4 bases, leaving 3 bases not matched to a gene. Germline CDR1 SGHRS, CDR2 YFSETQ. The CDR3 is CASSLGLAGDSDTQYF. In nucleotides, the CDR3 is TGCGCCAGCAGCTTGGGACTAGCGGGAGACTCAGATACGCAGTATTTT.

This chain joins TRBV7-2 and TRBJ2-3, with 7 bases identical to TRBD2. The CDR3 has 12 amino acids. V shed 7 bases, J shed 4 bases, and the junction held 2 bases outside the gene matches. In germline, CDR1 is SGHTA, CDR2 FQGNSA. The CDR3 loop is CASTRGADTQYF. For the CDR3, the DNA is TGTGCCAGCACCCGGGGGGCAGATACGCAGTATTTT.

The chain uses TRBV7-9 and TRBJ2-6; D unclear. Germline V gene lookup returns CDR1 SEHNR and CDR2 FQNEAQ (reference sequence). Trimming left V 2 bases short and J 0 bases short, with 5 bases between. The CDR3 totals 15 residues. In nucleotides, the CDR3 is TGTGCCAGCAGCTTAACAGCCTCTGGGGCCAACGTCCTGACTTTC. This codes for CASSLTASGANVLTF.

The chain couples TRBV9 to TRBJ2-2, with 9 bases aligning to TRBD2. V lost 3 bases, J lost 0 bases, and 9 bases stayed unmatched. The germline gives CDR1 SGDLS, CDR2 YYNGEE. The length of the CDR3 is 18 residues. In DNA, the CDR3 is TGTGCCAGCAGCGGACGGATGGGACTAGCTGCGAACACCGGGGAGCTGTTTTTT. This sequence encodes CASSGRMGLAANTGELFF.

V usage is TRBV7-9 and J usage is TRBJ2-5; D is undetermined. The CDR3 has 13 residues. The V and J ends lost 5 bases and 5 bases respectively, with 12 bases between them. Per germline, CDR1 SEHNR and CDR2 FQNEAQ (reference sequence). The CDR3 loop is CASSQIEWETQYF. In DNA form, the CDR3 reads TGTGCCAGCAGCCAAATAGAGTGGGAGACCCAGTACTTC.

The chain uses TRBV19 and TRBJ1-1; 8 bases line up with TRBD1. V was pared by 7 bases and J by 3 bases, with 7 bases of the junction left unmatched. Germline V gene data show CDR1 as LNHDA and CDR2 as SQIVND (reference sequence). CDR3 length: 14 residues. This CDR3 is CASTPDRADTEAFF. The CDR3 nucleotides are TGTGCCAGTACCCCGGACAGGGCCGACACTGAAGCTTTCTTT.